The rows below give T cell receptor beta chains drawn from one sample of a study of cytomegalovirus exposure and HLA in healthy donors. Method: immunoSEQ multiplex PCR; TCRdb's copy keeps in-frame clones and lacks some. The sample has 200,000 to 250,000 clones; 76% are singletons. The sequenced sample consisted of PBMCs. Receptor source: a man aged 18 to 29 in good health and CMV-seronegative. Both conserved end residues are part of each CDR3. The D gene is left open where the match is weak. Expanded clones are given a class, and other clones once, few, many or no size at all.

cdr3_length: 11; j_call: TRBJ1-1; v_call: TRBV30; clone_size: -; d_call: -; cdr3_nt: TGTGCCTGGAGTGTTTCAGGTCTGGCTTTCTTT; cdr3_aa: CAWSVSGLAFF
cdr3_length: 14; j_call: TRBJ2-3; v_call: TRBV5-6; clone_size: -; d_call: -; cdr3_nt: TGTGCCAGCAGCTTGGCTCCCAGAACAGATACGCAGTATTTT; cdr3_aa: CASSLAPRTDTQYF
cdr3_length: 14; j_call: TRBJ1-1; v_call: TRBV5-1; clone_size: -; d_call: -; cdr3_nt: TGCGCCAGCAGCTTTACGGGGAGTGGCACTGAAGCTTTCTTT; cdr3_aa: CASSFTGSGTEAFF
cdr3_length: 16; j_call: TRBJ1-2; v_call: TRBV2; clone_size: -; d_call: TRBD1; cdr3_nt: TGTGCCAGCAGTCCGGACAGGGGAGGTCTTTACTATGGCTACACCTTC; cdr3_aa: CASSPDRGGLYYGYTF
cdr3_length: 15; j_call: TRBJ2-7; v_call: TRBV7-6; clone_size: few; d_call: -; cdr3_nt: TGTGCCAGCAGCTTAGCAGGGGGACGCTCCTACGAGCAGTACTTC; cdr3_aa: CASSLAGGRSYEQYF
cdr3_length: 13; j_call: TRBJ2-7; v_call: TRBV10-3; clone_size: -; d_call: -; cdr3_nt: TGTGCCATCGGCTCACAACAGGGCTACGAGCAGTACTTC; cdr3_aa: CAIGSQQGYEQYF
cdr3_length: 17; j_call: TRBJ1-2; v_call: TRBV28; clone_size: -; d_call: TRBD1; cdr3_nt: TGTGCCAGCAGTCTACCGGGACAGGTAGCGACTAACTATGGCTACACCTTC; cdr3_aa: CASSLPGQVATNYGYTF
cdr3_length: 15; j_call: TRBJ2-1; v_call: TRBV30; clone_size: few; d_call: TRBD2; cdr3_nt: TGTGCCTGGAGTGTCGCACTAGCGGGGAAAAATGAGCAGTTCTTC; cdr3_aa: CAWSVALAGKNEQFF
cdr3_length: 21; j_call: TRBJ1-6; v_call: TRBV4-1; clone_size: -; d_call: TRBD1; cdr3_nt: TGCGCCAGCAGCCATCAAGGGTCAGGACAGGGGCCGAGCTCCTATAATTCACCCCTCCACTTT; cdr3_aa: CASSHQGSGQGPSSYNSPLHF
cdr3_length: 16; j_call: TRBJ2-3; v_call: TRBV4-2; clone_size: -; d_call: -; cdr3_nt: TGTGCCAGCAGCCAAGACCCAGCGCGAACCACAGATACGCAGTATTTT; cdr3_aa: CASSQDPARTTDTQYF
cdr3_length: 15; j_call: TRBJ2-7; v_call: TRBV27; clone_size: once; d_call: -; cdr3_nt: TGTGCCAGCAGCCCCTTTGGAGGGCCGCACTACGAGCAGTACTTC; cdr3_aa: CASSPFGGPHYEQYF
cdr3_length: 15; j_call: TRBJ2-5; v_call: TRBV30; clone_size: -; d_call: -; cdr3_nt: TGTGCCTGGAGACAGACAGCCCTTTACCAAGAGACCCAGTACTTC; cdr3_aa: CAWRQTALYQETQYF
cdr3_length: 15; j_call: TRBJ1-1; v_call: TRBV19; clone_size: once; d_call: TRBD1; cdr3_nt: TGTGCCAGTAGTTCCCCGACAGGGTGGGTCACTGAAGCTTTCTTT; cdr3_aa: CASSSPTGWVTEAFF
cdr3_length: 12; j_call: TRBJ1-4; v_call: TRBV6-1; clone_size: -; d_call: -; cdr3_nt: TGTGCCAGCAGAGGACAGACTGAAAAACTGTTTTTT; cdr3_aa: CASRGQTEKLFF
cdr3_length: 15; j_call: TRBJ2-1; v_call: TRBV10-3; clone_size: -; d_call: -; cdr3_nt: TGTGCCATCAGTGTGGGGCAGCTCTCCTACAATGAGCAGTTCTTC; cdr3_aa: CAISVGQLSYNEQFF
cdr3_length: 17; j_call: TRBJ2-2; v_call: TRBV2; clone_size: once; d_call: -; cdr3_nt: TGTGCCAGCAGTGGGACAGCCAACGGGGTCAAGGTCGGGGAGCTGTTTTTT; cdr3_aa: CASSGTANGVKVGELFF
cdr3_length: 14; j_call: TRBJ1-4; v_call: TRBV28; clone_size: -; d_call: -; cdr3_nt: TGTGCCAGCAGTTTAATAGAGAATAATGAAAAACTGTTTTTT; cdr3_aa: CASSLIENNEKLFF
cdr3_length: 14; j_call: TRBJ1-4; v_call: TRBV5-1; clone_size: -; d_call: TRBD1; cdr3_nt: TGCGCCAGCAGGGTGGACAGGGGTGGTGAAAAACTGTTTTTT; cdr3_aa: CASRVDRGGEKLFF
cdr3_length: 16; j_call: TRBJ2-3; v_call: TRBV5-6; clone_size: -; d_call: TRBD2; cdr3_nt: TGTGCCAGCAGCGTGGGACTAGCGGGCAGCACAGATACGCAGTATTTT; cdr3_aa: CASSVGLAGSTDTQYF
cdr3_length: 14; j_call: TRBJ2-4; v_call: TRBV6-6; clone_size: -; d_call: -; cdr3_nt: TGTGCCAGCAGTTACGGGCTAGCCAAAAACATTCAGTACTTC; cdr3_aa: CASSYGLAKNIQYF
cdr3_length: 14; j_call: TRBJ2-7; v_call: TRBV27; clone_size: -; d_call: -; cdr3_nt: TGTGCCAGCACCGCGGTGGGGGGTACCTACGAGCAGTACTTC; cdr3_aa: CASTAVGGTYEQYF
cdr3_length: 15; j_call: TRBJ1-1; v_call: TRBV5-1; clone_size: once; d_call: -; cdr3_nt: TGCGCCAGCAGCTTGGAGGGAGGGTCGAACACTGAAGCTTTCTTT; cdr3_aa: CASSLEGGSNTEAFF
cdr3_length: 16; j_call: TRBJ2-3; v_call: TRBV19; clone_size: -; d_call: TRBD1; cdr3_nt: TGTGCCAGTAGCGGTAAAACGACAGGGGGGGGAGATACGCAGTATTTT; cdr3_aa: CASSGKTTGGGDTQYF
cdr3_length: 11; j_call: TRBJ2-7; v_call: TRBV27; clone_size: -; d_call: -; cdr3_nt: TGTGCCAGCAGGGAGGGAGGCGAGCAGTACTTC; cdr3_aa: CASREGGEQYF
cdr3_length: 15; j_call: TRBJ2-1; v_call: TRBV7-5; clone_size: -; d_call: -; cdr3_nt: TGTGCCAGAAGCCCGGGACTAGCGGGGTACAATGAGCAGTTCTTC; cdr3_aa: CARSPGLAGYNEQFF
cdr3_length: 14; j_call: TRBJ2-7; v_call: TRBV9; clone_size: -; d_call: -; cdr3_nt: TGTGCCAGCAGCGCGGGGGACTCATTTTACGAGCAGTACTTC; cdr3_aa: CASSAGDSFYEQYF
cdr3_length: 15; j_call: TRBJ2-7; v_call: TRBV25-1; clone_size: few; d_call: -; cdr3_nt: TGTGCCAGCAGTGAAAGGACAAACGAGATCTACGAGCAGTACTTC; cdr3_aa: CASSERTNEIYEQYF